This is a list of T cell receptor beta chains from one sample in a study of T cell responses to AZD1222 COVID-19 vaccine. TCRdb's copy holds only in-frame clones and misses some; the assay was immunoSEQ multiplex PCR. The sample lists 110,000 to 150,000 clones; more than 85% were seen once. Sequenced material: peripheral blood, taken on day 0 of MenACWY control vaccination. Receptors originate from an adult in good health. Both conserved end residues are part of each CDR3. Fields, in order: clone size, D gene, J gene, V gene, CDR3 DNA, CDR3 protein. The D gene is left open where the match is weak. A clone size is listed for some rows: how often the clone was seen (once, few, many), or a class if it is expanded.

>.|.|TRBJ1-3|TRBV6-5
TGTGCCAGCAGCCCCCCTGGCGGAAACACCATATATTTT
CASSPPGGNTIYF
>few|.|TRBJ1-5|TRBV12-3/TRBV12-4
TGTGCCAGCAGTTTCAGGTACAATCAGCCCCAGCATTTT
CASSFRYNQPQHF
>.|.|TRBJ2-7|TRBV4-1
TGCGCCAGCAGCCAACCCACAAGGATGATCTACGAGCAGTACTTC
CASSQPTRMIYEQYF
>.|TRBD1|TRBJ1-2|TRBV11-2
TGTGCCAGCAGCACCCCCCTCCGGGACAGGGTTGGCTACACCTTC
CASSTPLRDRVGYTF
>.|.|TRBJ1-2|TRBV4-2
TGTGCCAGCAGCCAAGGGGTCTCGTCTTCGGGGGGCTACACCTTC
CASSQGVSSSGGYTF
>.|.|TRBJ1-5|TRBV19
TGTGCCAGTAGCACAGGAGCTCGCAATCAGCCCCAGCATTTT
CASSTGARNQPQHF
>.|TRBD2|TRBJ2-7|TRBV3-1/TRBV3-2
TGTGCCAGCAGCCAAGAGGCGGCTAGCGGACTTTACGAGCAGTACTTC
CASSQEAASGLYEQYF
>.|TRBD2|TRBJ2-3|TRBV6-4
TGTGCCAGCAGTGGTTTGGGAGGGAGCACAGATACGCAGTATTTT
CASSGLGGSTDTQYF
>.|.|TRBJ1-4|TRBV2
TGTGCCAGCAGTCCTAGGGTGGCTAATGAAAAACTGTTTTTT
CASSPRVANEKLFF
>.|TRBD2|TRBJ2-1|TRBV6-2/TRBV6-3
TGTGCCAGCAGTTACGAACAACTAGCGGGGGGAGGAAATGAGCAGTTCTTC
CASSYEQLAGGGNEQFF
>.|.|TRBJ2-3|TRBV7-9
TGTGCCAGCAGCTTGAGGGTGGCAAGCACAGATACGCAGTATTTT
CASSLRVASTDTQYF
>.|TRBD2|TRBJ2-3|TRBV10-1
TGCGCCAGCCTTAATAAAAAGGGACTAGCGGGGGGGCCAGATACGCAGTATTTT
CASLNKKGLAGGPDTQYF
>.|.|TRBJ1-5|TRBV7-2
TGTGCCAGCAGCTTGCTTGTTAGTGGGGGGAATCAGCCCCAGCATTTT
CASSLLVSGGNQPQHF
>.|TRBD1|TRBJ1-6|TRBV6-5
TGTGCCAGCATGCTACAGGGGGCGGGTAATTCACCCCTCCACTTT
CASMLQGAGNSPLHF